This T cell receptor (beta chain) appears in the sequencing data of a study of T cells after yellow fever vaccination. TCRdb reprocessed the 5' RACE reads via MiXCR and lists one record per CDR3 protein. The table includes about 85,000 distinct CDR3 sequences, less than 15% detected once. CDR3 size: 14 residues. The germline V and J ends were trimmed by 4 bases and 2 bases, with 13 bases remaining between them. Germline values: CDR1 SGHRS, CDR2 YFSETQ. J is TRBJ2-7 and V is TRBV5-1; D is uncertain. This TCR derives from a man younger than 35 who received the YFV17D yellow fever vaccine. The sample in question was CD8+ T cells not binding an NS4B(214-222) dextramer, sorted from PBMCs, obtained approximately 22 days after the first yellow fever vaccination. CDR3 coding DNA: TGCGCCAGCAGCCCGTCTTCGGCCCCCTACGAGCAGTACTTC. This sequence encodes CASSPSSAPYEQYF.